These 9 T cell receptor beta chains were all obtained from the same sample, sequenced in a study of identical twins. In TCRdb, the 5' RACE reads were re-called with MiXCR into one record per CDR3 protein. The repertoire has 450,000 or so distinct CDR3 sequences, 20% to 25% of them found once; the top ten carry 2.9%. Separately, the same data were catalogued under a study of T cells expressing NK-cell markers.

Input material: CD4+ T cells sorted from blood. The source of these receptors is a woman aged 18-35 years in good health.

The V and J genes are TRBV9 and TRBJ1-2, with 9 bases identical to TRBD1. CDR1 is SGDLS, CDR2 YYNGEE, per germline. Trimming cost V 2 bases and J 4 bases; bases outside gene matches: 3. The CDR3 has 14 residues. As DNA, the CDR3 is TGTGCCAGCAGCGTTAACAGGGGGCCCTATGGCTACACCTTC. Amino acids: CASSVNRGPYGYTF.

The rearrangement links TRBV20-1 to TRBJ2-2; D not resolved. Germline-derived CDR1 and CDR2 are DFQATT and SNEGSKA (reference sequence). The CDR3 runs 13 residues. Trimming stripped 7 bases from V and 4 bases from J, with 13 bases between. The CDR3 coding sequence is TGCAGTGGAGTGGGCCCGGGCACCGGGGAGCTGTTTTTT. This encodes CSGVGPGTGELFF.

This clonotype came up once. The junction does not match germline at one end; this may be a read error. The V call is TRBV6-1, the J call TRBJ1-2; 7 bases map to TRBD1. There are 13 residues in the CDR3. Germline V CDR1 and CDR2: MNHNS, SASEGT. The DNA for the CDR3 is TGTGCCAGCAATGAAGGGACAGTCTATGGCTACACCTTC. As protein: CASNEGTVYGYTF.

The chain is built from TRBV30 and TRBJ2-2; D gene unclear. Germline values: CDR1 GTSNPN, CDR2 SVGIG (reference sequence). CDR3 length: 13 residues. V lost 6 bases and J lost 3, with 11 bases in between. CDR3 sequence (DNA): TGTGCCTGCCCACCCTCGGACACCGGGGAGCTGTTTTTT. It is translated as CACPPSDTGELFF. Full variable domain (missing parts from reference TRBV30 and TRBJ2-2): SQTIHQWPATLVQPVGSPLSLECTVEGTSNPNLYWYRQAAGRGLQLLFYSVGIGQISSEVPQNLSASRPQDRQFILSSKKLLLSDSGFYLCACPPSDTGELFFGEGSRLTVL.

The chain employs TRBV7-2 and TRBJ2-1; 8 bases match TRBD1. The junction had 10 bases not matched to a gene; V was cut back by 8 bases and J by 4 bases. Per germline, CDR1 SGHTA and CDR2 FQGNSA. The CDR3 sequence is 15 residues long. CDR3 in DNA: TGTGCCAGCTCAGAGACAGGGGTAGGTTACAATGAGCAGTTCTTC. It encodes CASSETGVGYNEQFF.

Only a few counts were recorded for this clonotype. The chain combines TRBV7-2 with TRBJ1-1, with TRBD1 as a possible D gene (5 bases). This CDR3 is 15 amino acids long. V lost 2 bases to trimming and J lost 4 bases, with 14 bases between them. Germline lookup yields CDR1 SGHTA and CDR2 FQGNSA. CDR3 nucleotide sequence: TGTGCCAGCAGCTTAAGTTTGGGGCGCGGCACTGAAGCTTTCTTT. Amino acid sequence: CASSLSLGRGTEAFF. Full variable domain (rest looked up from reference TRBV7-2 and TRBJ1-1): GAGVSQSPSNKVTEKGKDVELRCDPISGHTALYWYRQSLGQGLEFLIYFQGNSAPDKSGLPSDRFSAERTGGSVSTLTIQRTQQEDSAVYLCASSLSLGRGTEAFFGQGTRLTVV.

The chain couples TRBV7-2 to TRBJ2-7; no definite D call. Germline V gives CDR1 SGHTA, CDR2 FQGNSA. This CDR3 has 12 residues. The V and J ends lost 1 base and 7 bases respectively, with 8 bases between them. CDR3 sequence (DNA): TGTGCCAGCAGCTTAGGCTTCGGGGAGCAGTACTTC. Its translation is CASSLGFGEQYF.

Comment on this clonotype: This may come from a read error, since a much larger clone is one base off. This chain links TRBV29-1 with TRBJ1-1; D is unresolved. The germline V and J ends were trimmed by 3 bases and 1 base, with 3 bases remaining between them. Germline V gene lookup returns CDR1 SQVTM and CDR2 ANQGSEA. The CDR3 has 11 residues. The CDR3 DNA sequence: TGCAGCGTTGAGGAGAACACTGAAGCTTTCTTT. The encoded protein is CSVEENTEAFF. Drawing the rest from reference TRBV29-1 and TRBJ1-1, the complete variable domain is SAVISQKPSRDICQRGTSLTIQCQVDSQVTMMFWYRQQPGQSLTLIATANQGSEATYESGFVIDKFPISRPNLTFSTLTVSNMSPEDSSIYLCSVEENTEAFFGQGTRLTVV.

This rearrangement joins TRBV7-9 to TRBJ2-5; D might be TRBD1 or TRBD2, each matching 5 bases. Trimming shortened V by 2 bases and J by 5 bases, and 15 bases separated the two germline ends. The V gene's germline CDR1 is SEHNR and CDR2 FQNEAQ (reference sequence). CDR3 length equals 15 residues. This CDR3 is CASSLWAEGLETQYF. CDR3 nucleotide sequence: TGTGCCAGCAGCTTATGGGCCGAGGGGCTGGAGACCCAGTACTTC.